These T cell receptor beta chains were read from a single sample in a study of beta chain features in type 1 diabetes. Using immunoSEQ multiplex PCR, the repertoire was profiled, and TCRdb retains in-frame clones only, with some absent. This repertoire shows nearly 700,000 clones, 13% found once; its top ten account for roughly 0.022%. Sequenced material: naive CD4+ T cells from blood. These receptors were obtained from a man aged 18 to 30 with type 1 diabetes. The conserved cysteine and the conserved F or W are not part of the CDR3 here.

J gene | V gene | CDR3 protein
TRBJ1-2 | TRBV9 | ASSAAPGGTGYT
TRBJ2-2 | TRBV27 | ASSWSRAGELF
TRBJ2-1 | TRBV5-1 | ASSSRASSYNEQF
TRBJ1-2 | TRBV29-1 | SVTGRVTGIVTGYT
TRBJ2-5 | TRBV7-9 | ASSLTATNQETQY
TRBJ2-4 | TRBV30 | AWTGGGDIQY
TRBJ1-2 | TRBV15 | ATSRDSVYGYT
TRBJ1-1 | TRBV30 | AWVGQFTEAF
TRBJ2-3 | TRBV6-6 | ASTPSGSTDTQY
TRBJ2-1 | TRBV7-3 | ASSPRLAGNNEQF
TRBJ1-2 | TRBV2 | ASSEGSYGYT
TRBJ2-2 | TRBV29-1 | STYSTGELF
TRBJ2-7 | TRBV5-1 | ASSWRGGDEQY
TRBJ1-1 | TRBV7-9 | ASSSGVGTEAF
TRBJ2-3 | TRBV6-1 | ASSELGVGPTDTQY
TRBJ2-7 | TRBV10-3 | AISPQGAYEQY
TRBJ2-7 | TRBV6-5 | ASSYDGTGQAYEQY
TRBJ2-5 | TRBV7-9 | ASSLAGSEGTQY
TRBJ2-7 | TRBV7-9 | ASSAEYEQY
TRBJ2-3 | TRBV5-6 | ASSKPPIDTQY
TRBJ1-1 | TRBV2 | ASSEAQGGNTEAF
TRBJ2-5 | TRBV30 | AWIAPDRGGETQY
TRBJ2-7 | TRBV30 | AWTRQSSSYEQY
TRBJ1-5 | TRBV30 | AWSSLALRDQPQH
TRBJ2-5 | TRBV2 | ASSDDSQETQY
TRBJ1-3 | TRBV5-4 | ASSPSWGSSGNTIY
TRBJ2-7 | TRBV10-2 | ASRASTGVYEQY
TRBJ2-7 | TRBV14 | ASSQDHYNEQY
TRBJ1-5 | TRBV7-2 | ASSSVNQPQH
TRBJ1-5 | TRBV30 | AWSLGESQPQH
TRBJ1-1 | TRBV11-2 | ASSLMENTEAF
TRBJ2-2 | TRBV27 | AQTRAGELF
TRBJ1-5 | TRBV30 | AWSGGRNQPQH
TRBJ2-5 | TRBV7-6 | ASSPGTQY
TRBJ2-1 | TRBV6-5 | ASSYSPGSEQF
TRBJ2-5 | TRBV6-6 | ASRGAMETQY
TRBJ2-5 | TRBV5-6 | ASSSSSRGETQY
TRBJ2-1 | TRBV19 | ASSIGPDSYNEQF
TRBJ1-6 | TRBV9 | ASSVAVGDSPLH
TRBJ2-7 | TRBV7-2 | ASSERYEQY
TRBJ1-4 | TRBV20-1 | SASFNEKLF
TRBJ1-5 | TRBV27 | ASSSNVFQPQH
TRBJ2-4 | TRBV6-5 | ASSYSLGDIQY
TRBJ2-1 | TRBV14 | ASSHRLAGDNEQF
TRBJ2-5 | TRBV9 | ATRQETQY
TRBJ2-7 | TRBV28 | ASSPGWSSYEQY
TRBJ1-2 | TRBV6-1 | ASSAGDGGAPT
TRBJ1-2 | TRBV5-1 | ASSLEPGVGYGYT
TRBJ2-3 | TRBV6-5 | ASSYSNWEVPDTQY
TRBJ1-1 | TRBV14 | ASYGLDTEAF
TRBJ2-5 | TRBV7-2 | ASSFTDSQETQY